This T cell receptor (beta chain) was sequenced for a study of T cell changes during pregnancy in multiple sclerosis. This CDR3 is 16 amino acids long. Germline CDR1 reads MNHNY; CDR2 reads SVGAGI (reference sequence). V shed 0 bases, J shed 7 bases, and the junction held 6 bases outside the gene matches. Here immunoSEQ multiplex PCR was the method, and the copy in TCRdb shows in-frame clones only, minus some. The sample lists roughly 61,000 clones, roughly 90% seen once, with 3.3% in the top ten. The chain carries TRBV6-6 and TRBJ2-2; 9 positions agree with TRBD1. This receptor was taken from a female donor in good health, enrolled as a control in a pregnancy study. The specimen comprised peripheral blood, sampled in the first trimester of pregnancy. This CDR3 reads CASSYSRTGVNGELFF. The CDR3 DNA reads TGTGCCAGCAGTTACTCAAGGACAGGGGTGAACGGGGAGCTGTTTTTT.